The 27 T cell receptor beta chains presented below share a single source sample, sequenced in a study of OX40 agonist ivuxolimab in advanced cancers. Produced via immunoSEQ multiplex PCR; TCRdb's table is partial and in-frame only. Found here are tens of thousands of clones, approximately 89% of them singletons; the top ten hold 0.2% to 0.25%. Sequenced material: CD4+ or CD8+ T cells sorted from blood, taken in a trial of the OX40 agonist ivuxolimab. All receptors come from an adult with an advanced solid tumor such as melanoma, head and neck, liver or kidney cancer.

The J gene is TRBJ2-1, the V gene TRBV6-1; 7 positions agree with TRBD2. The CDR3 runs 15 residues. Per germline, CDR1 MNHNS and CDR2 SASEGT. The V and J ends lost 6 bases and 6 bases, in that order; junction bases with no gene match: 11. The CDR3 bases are TGTGCCAGCAGCGTACCCCGGCGGGAGTGCAATGAGCAGTTCTTC. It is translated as CASSVPRRECNEQFF.

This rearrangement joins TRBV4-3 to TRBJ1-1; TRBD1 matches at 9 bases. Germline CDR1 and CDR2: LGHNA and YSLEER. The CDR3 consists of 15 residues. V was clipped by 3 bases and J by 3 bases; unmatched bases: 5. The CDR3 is CASSHWTGEYTEAFF. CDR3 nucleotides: TGCGCCAGCAGCCATTGGACAGGGGAGTACACTGAAGCTTTCTTT.

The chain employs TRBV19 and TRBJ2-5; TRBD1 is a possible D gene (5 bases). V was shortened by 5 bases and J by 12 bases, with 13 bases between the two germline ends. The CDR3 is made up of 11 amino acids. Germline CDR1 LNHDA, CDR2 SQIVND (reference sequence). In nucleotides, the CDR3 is TGTGCCAGTAGTTTGGGGCGAGTTAAGTACTTC. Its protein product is CASSLGRVKYF. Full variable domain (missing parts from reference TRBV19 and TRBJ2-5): DGGITQSPKYLFRKEGQNVTLSCEQNLNHDAMYWYRQDPGQGLRLIYYSQIVNDFQKGDIAEGYSVSREKKESFPLTVTSAQKNPTAFYLCASSLGRVKYFGPGTRLLVL.

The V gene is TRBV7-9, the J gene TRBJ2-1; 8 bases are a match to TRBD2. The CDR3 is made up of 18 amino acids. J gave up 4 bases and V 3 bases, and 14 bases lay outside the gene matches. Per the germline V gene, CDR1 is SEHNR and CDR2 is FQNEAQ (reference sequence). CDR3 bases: TGTGCCAGCAGCTTGGGTTTGGGGATGACTAGCGTGTACAATGAGCAGTTCTTC. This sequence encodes CASSLGLGMTSVYNEQFF.

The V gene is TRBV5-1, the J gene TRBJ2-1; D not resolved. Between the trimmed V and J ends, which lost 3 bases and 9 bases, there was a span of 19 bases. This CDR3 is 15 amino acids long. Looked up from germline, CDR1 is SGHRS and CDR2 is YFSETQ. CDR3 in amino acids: CASSSGLHVVGEQFF. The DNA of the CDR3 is TGCGCCAGCAGCTCGGGTCTCCATGTGGTAGGTGAGCAGTTCTTC.

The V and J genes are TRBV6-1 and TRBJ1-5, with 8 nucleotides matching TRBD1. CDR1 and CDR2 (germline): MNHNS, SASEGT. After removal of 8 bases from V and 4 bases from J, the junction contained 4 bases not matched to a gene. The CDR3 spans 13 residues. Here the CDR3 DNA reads TGTGCCAGCCTTACAGGGGGGAATCAGCCCCAGCATTTT. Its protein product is CASLTGGNQPQHF.

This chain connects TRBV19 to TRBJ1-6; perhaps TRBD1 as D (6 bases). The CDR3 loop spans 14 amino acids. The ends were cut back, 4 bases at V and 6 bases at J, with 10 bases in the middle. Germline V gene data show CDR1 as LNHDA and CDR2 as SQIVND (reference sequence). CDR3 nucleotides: TGTGCCAGTAGTACGCTGGGGGCTAATTCACCCCTCCACTTT. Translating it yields CASSTLGANSPLHF.

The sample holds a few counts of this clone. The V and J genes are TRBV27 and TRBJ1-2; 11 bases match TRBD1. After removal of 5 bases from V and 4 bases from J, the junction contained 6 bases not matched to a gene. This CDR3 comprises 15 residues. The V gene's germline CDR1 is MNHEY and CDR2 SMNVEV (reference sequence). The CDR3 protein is CASSTWTGGSYGYTF. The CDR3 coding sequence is TGTGCCAGCAGTACCTGGACAGGGGGCAGCTATGGCTACACCTTC.

For the CDR3, the DNA is TGTGCCAGCAGCCTTCAACAGGCCTCTGGAAACACCATATATTTT. Translated, it gives CASSLQQASGNTIYF. The chain uses TRBV5-5 and TRBJ1-3; possibly TRBD1 for D (5 bases). Trimming took off 4 bases at V and 0 bases at J, with 11 bases between the two ends. Germline CDR1 SGHKS, CDR2 YYEKEE (reference sequence). This CDR3 is built from 15 residues.

In nucleotides, the CDR3 is TGTGCCAGCACCTCGGGACTAGCGGGAGGAGAGACCCAGTACTTC. Translated: CASTSGLAGGETQYF. This chain connects TRBV6-5 to TRBJ2-5; 15 bases map to TRBD2. CDR3 size: 15 residues. The V gene end was trimmed by 7 bases and the J gene end by 4 bases; junction bases not matched to a gene: 4. Per germline, CDR1 MNHEY and CDR2 SVGAGI.

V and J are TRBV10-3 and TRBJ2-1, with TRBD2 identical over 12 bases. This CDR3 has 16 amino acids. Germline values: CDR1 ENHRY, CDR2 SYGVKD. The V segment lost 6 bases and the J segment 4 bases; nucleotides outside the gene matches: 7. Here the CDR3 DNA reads TGTGCCATCAGCTTCGGACTAGCGGGGCTTTACAATGAGCAGTTCTTC. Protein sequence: CAISFGLAGLYNEQFF.

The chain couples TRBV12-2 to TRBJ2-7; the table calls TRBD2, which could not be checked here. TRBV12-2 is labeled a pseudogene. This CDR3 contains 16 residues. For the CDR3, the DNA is TGTGCAAGTCGCTTAGCGACTAGCGCCAAAACCTACGAGCAGTACTTC. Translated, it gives CASRLATSAKTYEQYF.

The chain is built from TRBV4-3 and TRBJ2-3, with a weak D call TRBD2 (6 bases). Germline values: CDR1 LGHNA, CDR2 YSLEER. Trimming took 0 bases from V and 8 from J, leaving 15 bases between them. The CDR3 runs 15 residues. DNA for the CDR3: TGCGCCAGCAGCCAAGATACGCGGGGTATGACTACGCAGTATTTT. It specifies CASSQDTRGMTTQYF.

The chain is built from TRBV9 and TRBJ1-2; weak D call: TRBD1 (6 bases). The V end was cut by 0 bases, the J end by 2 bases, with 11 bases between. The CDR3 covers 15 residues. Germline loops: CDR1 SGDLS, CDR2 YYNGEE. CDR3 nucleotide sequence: TGTGCCAGCAGCGTAGGCGCAGGGGTAAACTATGGCTACACCTTC. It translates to CASSVGAGVNYGYTF. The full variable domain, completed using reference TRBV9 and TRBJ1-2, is DSGVTQTPKHLITATGQRVTLRCSPRSGDLSVYWYQQSLDQGLQFLIQYYNGEERAKGNILERFSAQQFPDLHSELNLSSLELGDSALYFCASSVGAGVNYGYTFGSGTRLTVV.

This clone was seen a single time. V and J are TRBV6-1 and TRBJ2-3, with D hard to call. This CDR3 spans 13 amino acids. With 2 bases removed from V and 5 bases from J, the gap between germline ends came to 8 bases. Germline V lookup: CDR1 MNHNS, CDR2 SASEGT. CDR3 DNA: TGTGCCAGCAGTGAAATGGTAGGAGATACGCAGTATTTT. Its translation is CASSEMVGDTQYF.

CDR3 nucleotides: TGTGCCAGCAGCTTAGCTTTACCAGGGACCCCTGAGGGCTACACCTTC. It specifies CASSLALPGTPEGYTF. The chain is built from TRBV7-9 and TRBJ1-2; TRBD1 might be the D (5 bases). The germline CDR1 and CDR2 sequences are SEHNR and FQNEAQ (reference sequence). Trimming stripped 0 bases from V and 8 bases from J, with 19 bases between. The CDR3 is 16 residues long.

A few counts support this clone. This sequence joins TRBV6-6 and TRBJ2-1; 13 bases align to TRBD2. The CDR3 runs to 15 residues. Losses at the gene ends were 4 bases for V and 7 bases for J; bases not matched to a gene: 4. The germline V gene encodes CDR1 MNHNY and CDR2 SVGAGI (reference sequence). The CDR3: CASSSGLAGVNEQFF. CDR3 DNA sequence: TGTGCCAGCAGTTCCGGACTAGCGGGAGTAAATGAGCAGTTCTTC.

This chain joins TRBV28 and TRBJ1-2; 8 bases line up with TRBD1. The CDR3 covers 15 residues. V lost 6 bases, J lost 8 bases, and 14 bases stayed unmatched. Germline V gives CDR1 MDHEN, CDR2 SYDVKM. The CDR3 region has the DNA TGTGCCAGCAGCCGTGGAATTCAGGGGGCACGAGGCTACACCTTC. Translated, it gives CASSRGIQGARGYTF.

CDR3 DNA: TGTGCCAGCAGCGCAGGGACAGGGGGAAACACTGAAGCTTTCTTT. It specifies CASSAGTGGNTEAFF. The chain uses TRBV5-6 and TRBJ1-1; 11 positions agree with TRBD1. The germline V gene has CDR1 SGHDT and CDR2 YYEEEE. CDR3 length: 15 residues. V lost 4 bases to trimming and J lost 2 bases; unmatched junction nucleotides: 4.

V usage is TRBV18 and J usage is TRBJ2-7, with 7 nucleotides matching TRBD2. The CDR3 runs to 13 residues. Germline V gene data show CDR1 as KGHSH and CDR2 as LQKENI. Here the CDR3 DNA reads TGTGCCAGCGCACCGGGACTATCCTACGAGCAGTACGTC. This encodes CASAPGLSYEQYV.

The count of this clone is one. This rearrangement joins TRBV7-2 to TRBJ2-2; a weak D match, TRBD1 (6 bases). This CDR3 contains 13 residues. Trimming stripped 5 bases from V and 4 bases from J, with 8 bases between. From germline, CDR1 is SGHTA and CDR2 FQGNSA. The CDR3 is CASSGRGTGELFF. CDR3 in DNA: TGTGCCAGCAGCGGCAGGGGCACCGGGGAGCTGTTTTTT.

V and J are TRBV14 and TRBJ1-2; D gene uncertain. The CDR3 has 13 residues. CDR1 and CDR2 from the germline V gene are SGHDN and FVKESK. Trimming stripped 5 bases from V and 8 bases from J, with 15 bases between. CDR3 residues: CASSSLTGSGYTF. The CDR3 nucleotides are TGTGCCAGCAGCTCCTTAACGGGGAGCGGCTACACCTTC.

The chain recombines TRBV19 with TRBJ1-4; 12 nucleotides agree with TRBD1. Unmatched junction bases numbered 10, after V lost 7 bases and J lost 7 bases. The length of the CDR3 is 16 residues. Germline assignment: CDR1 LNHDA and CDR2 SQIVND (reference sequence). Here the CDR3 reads CASTSGTGGAGEKLFF. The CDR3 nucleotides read TGTGCCAGTACCTCAGGGACAGGGGGCGCCGGTGAAAAACTGTTTTTT.

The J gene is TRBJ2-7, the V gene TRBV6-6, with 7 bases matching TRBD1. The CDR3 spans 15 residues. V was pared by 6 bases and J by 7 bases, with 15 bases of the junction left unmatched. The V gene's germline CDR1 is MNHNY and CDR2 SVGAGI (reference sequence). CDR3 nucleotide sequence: TGTGCCAGCAGACGTAGACAGGGAAGTACACAAGAGCAGTACTTC. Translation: CASRRRQGSTQEQYF.

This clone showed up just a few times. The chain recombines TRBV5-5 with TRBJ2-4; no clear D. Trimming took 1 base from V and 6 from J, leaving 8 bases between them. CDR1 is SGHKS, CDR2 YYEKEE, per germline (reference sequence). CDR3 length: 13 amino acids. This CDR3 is CASSLIPSNIQYF. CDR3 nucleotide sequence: TGTGCCAGCAGCTTGATTCCCTCAAACATTCAGTACTTC. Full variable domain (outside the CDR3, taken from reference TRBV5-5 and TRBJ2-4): DAGVTQSPTHLIKTRGQQVTLRCSPISGHKSVSWYQQVLGQGPQFIFQYYEKEERGRGNFPDRFSARQFPNYSSELNVNALLLGDSALYLCASSLIPSNIQYFGAGTRLSVL.

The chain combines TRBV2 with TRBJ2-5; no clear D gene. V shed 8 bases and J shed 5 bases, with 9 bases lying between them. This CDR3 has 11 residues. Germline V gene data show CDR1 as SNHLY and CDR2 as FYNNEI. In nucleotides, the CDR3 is TGTGCCAGCGAGGTGGGGGAGACCCAGTACTTC. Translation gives CASEVGETQYF. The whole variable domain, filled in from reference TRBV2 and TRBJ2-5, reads EPEVTQTPSHQVTQMGQEVILRCVPISNHLYFYWYRQILGQKVEFLVSFYNNEISEKSEIFDDQFSVERPDGSNFTLKIRSTKLEDSAMYFCASEVGETQYFGPGTRLLVL.

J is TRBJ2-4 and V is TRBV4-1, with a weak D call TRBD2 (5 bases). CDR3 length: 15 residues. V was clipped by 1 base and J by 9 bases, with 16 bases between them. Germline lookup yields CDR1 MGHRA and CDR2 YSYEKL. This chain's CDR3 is CASSQVLSYEGIQYF. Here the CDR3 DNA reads TGCGCCAGCAGCCAAGTCCTCAGTTATGAGGGCATTCAGTACTTC.